This is a list of T cell receptor beta chains from one sample in a study of shared clonotypes between healthy human individuals. Libraries were prepared by immunoSEQ multiplex PCR; TCRdb keeps only in-frame clonotypes and omits some of them. The table has some 2,100,000 clones, roughly 91% seen once. The sequenced sample consisted of naive CD8+ T cells from PBMCs. The receptor set was obtained from a man younger than 30 in good health. Some clones in this sample may be carry-over from other donors' samples. CDR3s include the opening cysteine and the closing phenylalanine or tryptophan. The D gene is left open where the match is weak. For some rows the clone size is stated as once, few or many, or as a class when expanded; others skip it.

J gene: TRBJ1-2
D gene: TRBD1
V gene: TRBV5-4
clone size: -
CDR3 DNA: TGTGCCAGCAGCTTGGCCCAGGGGGCCCCAAACTATGGCTACACCTTC
CDR3 protein: CASSLAQGAPNYGYTF

J gene: TRBJ2-7
D gene: -
V gene: TRBV30
clone size: -
CDR3 DNA: TGTGCCTGGGAGGGGCGGGACAGCTACGAGCAGTACTTC
CDR3 protein: CAWEGRDSYEQYF

J gene: TRBJ2-7
D gene: -
V gene: TRBV5-1
clone size: -
CDR3 DNA: TGCGCCAGCAGCTTGGGGGAAGGCGAGCAGTACTTC
CDR3 protein: CASSLGEGEQYF

J gene: TRBJ2-7
D gene: -
V gene: TRBV5-8
clone size: -
CDR3 DNA: TGTGCCAGCAGCTTTTTGGAGCTTAGCTCCTACGAGCAGTACTTC
CDR3 protein: CASSFLELSSYEQYF

J gene: TRBJ2-1
D gene: TRBD2
V gene: TRBV6-6
clone size: -
CDR3 DNA: TGTGCCAGCAGTTATAGGTGGGAGGGGTTCTTTAGTGAGCAGTTCTTC
CDR3 protein: CASSYRWEGFFSEQFF

J gene: TRBJ1-3
D gene: -
V gene: TRBV25-1
clone size: -
CDR3 DNA: TGTGCCAGCACCCTGACCCCCAAGGCTGGAAACACCATATATTTT
CDR3 protein: CASTLTPKAGNTIYF

J gene: TRBJ2-1
D gene: TRBD2
V gene: TRBV27
clone size: -
CDR3 DNA: TGTGCCAGCAGTTTACTCGCTAGCGGGATGGGCTATGAGCAGTTCTTC
CDR3 protein: CASSLLASGMGYEQFF

J gene: TRBJ1-4
D gene: -
V gene: TRBV7-9
clone size: -
CDR3 DNA: TGTGCCAGCAGCTTATTGCAGGGCACTAATGAAAAACTGTTTTTT
CDR3 protein: CASSLLQGTNEKLFF

J gene: TRBJ1-2
D gene: TRBD1
V gene: TRBV5-6
clone size: once
CDR3 DNA: TGTGCCAGCAGCAGCGACAGGGAGGGAAACTATGGCTACACCTTC
CDR3 protein: CASSSDREGNYGYTF

J gene: TRBJ2-1
D gene: -
V gene: TRBV27
clone size: -
CDR3 DNA: TGTGCCAGCAGTTTGGGTCTTCACCCTTACAATGAGCAGTTCTTC
CDR3 protein: CASSLGLHPYNEQFF

J gene: TRBJ1-5
D gene: -
V gene: TRBV19
clone size: -
CDR3 DNA: TGTGCCAGTAAAGGCAGGTTGGGTCAGCCCCAGCATTTT
CDR3 protein: CASKGRLGQPQHF

J gene: TRBJ2-3
D gene: TRBD1
V gene: TRBV27
clone size: -
CDR3 DNA: TGTGCCAGCAGCGGGACAGCGAGCACAGATACGCAGTATTTT
CDR3 protein: CASSGTASTDTQYF

J gene: TRBJ2-1
D gene: -
V gene: TRBV4-1
clone size: -
CDR3 DNA: TGCGCCAGCAGCCCCGAGACTAAATATGAGCAGTTCTTC
CDR3 protein: CASSPETKYEQFF

J gene: TRBJ2-2
D gene: -
V gene: TRBV9
clone size: -
CDR3 DNA: TGTGCCAGCGGCGTCGGTCGGGCGAACACCGGGGAGCTGTTTTTT
CDR3 protein: CASGVGRANTGELFF

J gene: TRBJ2-7
D gene: -
V gene: TRBV29-1
clone size: -
CDR3 DNA: TGCAGCGTTGTCTCCCTAGAAGGCTACGAGCAGTACTTC
CDR3 protein: CSVVSLEGYEQYF

J gene: TRBJ2-7
D gene: -
V gene: TRBV29-1
clone size: -
CDR3 DNA: TGCAGCGTTGGTTGGGGTTCGTCCTACGAGCAGTACTTC
CDR3 protein: CSVGWGSSYEQYF

J gene: TRBJ1-5
D gene: -
V gene: TRBV27
clone size: -
CDR3 DNA: TGTGCCAGCAGTTCCCTGGGGAGATTTAGCAATCAGCCCCAGCATTTT
CDR3 protein: CASSSLGRFSNQPQHF

J gene: TRBJ2-1
D gene: -
V gene: TRBV27
clone size: -
CDR3 DNA: TGTGCCAGCAGTTTAGGCATAGCGAATGAGCAGTTCTTC
CDR3 protein: CASSLGIANEQFF